This TCR beta chain came from a study of blood T cells in healthy people across ages (dated by TCRdb to the mid-2010s). Background on the whole study: Template switching captured roughly one uniquely barcoded TCR beta cDNA molecule per two T cells in model experiments. The study analyzed two additional independent replicas of 1 million unique cDNA reads from the same blood draw for two donors, one aged 18 to 30 and one aged 80 or older. To avoid experimental bias, donors of different ages were spread randomly across the sequencing lanes. Donors were grouped into four age groups: young (average about 15 years), middle-aged (39), aged (over 55) and long-lived (over 80). To track age-related changes in TCR beta repertoire diversity, the study relied on deep sequencing normalized with unique cDNA molecular identifiers. Study-wide findings and limitations: The percentage of naive T cells measured by flow cytometry correlated strongly with observed TCR beta diversity. Because the CMV infection status of the donors was unknown, age-related changes in expanded clonotypes may potentially have been confounded. Compared with the aged group, the long-lived group had more naive CD4+ T cells, fewer expanded clones and increased TCR diversity, suggesting age selection. Total diversity estimates from one million sequenced T cells were considered lower bounds and underestimates. Conclusive comparison of naive and antigen-experienced compartments was prevented by the profiling of bulk unsorted PBMCs. Observed TCR beta diversity per million T cells fell roughly linearly with age, and a significant reduction was already apparent by age approximately 40.

Notes on this clonotype: Its antigen is unknown. Base qualities were left out, and no much larger clone turns up one base away.

The library was prepared using 5' RACE. The run used an Illumina HiSeq 2500. A second 7 to 11 cycle PCR used a sample-barcoded 5' primer and a J-beta primer mix. Each TCR beta cDNA molecule received a unique molecular identifier from a template-switch 5' adaptor carrying 12 random nucleotides. Each sample yielded at least 3 million CDR3-containing paired-end reads. The Mint cDNA synthesis kit, primed by a TRBC-specific oligonucleotide, was used to synthesize first-strand cDNA from all RNA. After uracil-DNA glycosylase treatment, a first 18-cycle PCR used universal primers M1SS and BC2_uni_R on all cDNA. The published analysis was carried out like this. Each sample was normalized by randomly selecting 1 million high-quality reads, each carrying a distinct molecular identifier. Instead of being binned into consensus sequences, reads with shared molecular identifiers were discarded. CDR3 identification, clonotype clustering and error correction used MiTCR with a Q25 quality threshold and the strictest error-elimination algorithm. A nonparametric unseen species model with Euler transformation was used to estimate a lower bound on total TCR beta diversity. TCRdb passed the public sequencing reads through fastp at Q25 and MiXCR, retaining productive beta sequences. Under each unique CDR3 protein, matching rows form one entry showing the most common genes and DNA. Clone size and V and J calls follow TCRdb, not the original study. Counted in this sample were approximately 1,000,000 distinct CDR3 sequences; 35% to 45% of them appeared once. The ten largest clonotypes hold under 15% of the sample.

Systemically healthy Caucasian individuals from Russia, some 38 in total and aged roughly 6 to 100 years, were included as donors. Each donor gave 9.5 to 10 milliliters of peripheral blood, drawn into EDTA-treated Vacutainer tubes. PBMCs were isolated by Ficoll-Paque density-gradient centrifugation, with at least 6 million obtained per sample. Trizol reagent was used to extract total RNA from the PBMCs, yielding at least 5 micrograms per sample. For every donor, an aliquot of PBMCs went through flow cytometry to measure the percentages of naive CD45RAhigh/CD27high T cells. This sequence was found in a man in his late teens or twenties in good health. Sequencing was carried out using blood.

This receptor carries the CDR3 CASSFYLAAGKLQETQYF. The nucleotide sequence reads as follows: TGTGCCAGCAGCTTCTATCTGGCAGCGGGCAAACTCCAAGAGACCCAGTACTTC. The chain joins TRBV7-2 to TRBJ2-5, and the D gene may be TRBD2, 6 bases matching. The CDR3 runs 18 amino acids, cysteine and phenylalanine included. The DNA shown is the 54-base CDR3, in frame from base 1. V is clipped by 3 bases and J by 1 base, and the sequence between their germline boundaries is 21 bases long. Looking up the germline V gene yields CDR1 SGHTA and CDR2 FQGNSA.